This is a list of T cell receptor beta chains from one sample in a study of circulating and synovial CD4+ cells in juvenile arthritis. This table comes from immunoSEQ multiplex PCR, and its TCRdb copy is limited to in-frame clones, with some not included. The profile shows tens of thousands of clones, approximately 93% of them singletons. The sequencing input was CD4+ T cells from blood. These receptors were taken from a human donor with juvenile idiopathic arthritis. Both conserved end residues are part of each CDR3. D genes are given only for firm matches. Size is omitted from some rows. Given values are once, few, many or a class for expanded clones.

CASSQVTGLLPNSPLHF | TGCGCCAGCAGCCAAGTCACAGGGTTGCTTCCTAATTCCCCCCTCCACTTT | TRBJ1-6 | . | . | TRBV4-3
CATSGQGRYGYTF | TGTGCCACCAGCGGACAGGGGCGCTATGGCTACACCTTC | TRBJ1-2 | . | TRBD1 | TRBV15
CASRLADLSYEQYF | TGTGCCAGCAGGCTAGCGGACTTATCCTACGAGCAGTACTTC | TRBJ2-7 | . | TRBD2 | TRBV6-5
CASSVGQGGEQYF | TGTGCCAGCAGCGTAGGGCAGGGGGGAGAGCAGTACTTC | TRBJ2-7 | . | . | TRBV9
CASSLGQGHNSPLHF | TGTGCCAGCAGCTTAGGGCAGGGCCATAATTCACCCCTCCACTTT | TRBJ1-6 | . | . | TRBV7-8
CASTLSGGSSYEQYF | TGTGCCAGCACTCTTAGCGGGGGGAGCTCCTACGAGCAGTACTTC | TRBJ2-7 | . | TRBD2 | TRBV27
CAGGGRGNTQYF | TGCGCCGGAGGTGGACGGGGGAATACGCAGTATTTT | TRBJ2-3 | . | . | TRBV4-1
CASRDSNSGFSPLHF | TGTGCCAGCAGGGACTCGAACTCCGGATTCTCCCCCCTCCACTTT | TRBJ1-6 | . | . | TRBV2
CASSFSRSNQPQHF | TGTGCCAGCAGTTTCTCGAGGAGCAATCAGCCCCAGCATTTT | TRBJ1-5 | . | . | TRBV6-1
CASSQVSGTGGYEQYF | TGTGCCAGCAGCCAAGTAAGCGGGACTGGGGGCTACGAGCAGTACTTC | TRBJ2-7 | once | TRBD2 | TRBV4-2
CASSPLGGGTDTQYF | TGTGCCAGCAGTCCCTTAGGAGGGGGCACAGATACGCAGTATTTT | TRBJ2-3 | . | . | TRBV6-6
CASSGDFYEQYF | TGCGCCAGCAGCGGGGACTTCTACGAGCAGTACTTC | TRBJ2-7 | . | . | TRBV5-1
CASSNVLSGGHGYTF | TGTGCCAGTAGTAACGTTCTATCAGGGGGACATGGCTACACCTTC | TRBJ1-2 | once | TRBD1 | TRBV19
CASSHRSWYKIRTGANVLTF | TGCGCCAGCAGCCACCGAAGTTGGTACAAAATCCGAACTGGGGCCAACGTCCTGACTTTC | TRBJ2-6 | . | . | TRBV4-3
CASSLGPGPTDTQYF | TGTGCCAGCAGCTTAGGTCCGGGTCCCACAGATACGCAGTATTTT | TRBJ2-3 | . | . | TRBV7-8
CASSYQGLVGTDTQYF | TGTGCCAGCAGTTACCAGGGTCTGGTTGGGACAGATACGCAGTATTTT | TRBJ2-3 | . | . | TRBV6-5
CAWSVGGPGELFF | TGTGCCTGGAGTGTCGGGGGACCCGGGGAGCTGTTTTTT | TRBJ2-2 | . | . | TRBV30
CASSLSASYEQYF | TGTGCCAGCAGCTTGAGCGCTTCCTACGAGCAGTACTTC | TRBJ2-7 | . | . | TRBV5-6
CASSARGQGPHEQYF | TGTGCCAGCAGTGCCAGGGGACAGGGGCCTCACGAGCAGTACTTC | TRBJ2-7 | . | TRBD1 | TRBV9
CASSVEGQANTIYF | TGTGCCAGCAGCGTAGAAGGACAGGCCAACACCATATATTTT | TRBJ1-3 | . | TRBD1 | TRBV9
CASSLLAAYEQYF | TGTGCCAGCAGCCTCCTAGCGGCCTACGAGCAGTACTTC | TRBJ2-7 | . | TRBD2 | TRBV6-5
CASQLAGGPDTQYF | TGTGCCAGCCAGTTAGCGGGGGGCCCAGATACGCAGTATTTT | TRBJ2-3 | . | TRBD2 | TRBV7-3
CASTAEGGVINTIYF | TGTGCCAGCACCGCTGAAGGAGGGGTGATCAACACCATATATTTT | TRBJ1-3 | . | . | TRBV6-5
CASSFSIAGGTGPQPQHF | TGTGCTAGCAGCTTCTCAATCGCCGGCGGGACAGGGCCTCAGCCCCAGCATTTT | TRBJ1-5 | . | TRBD1 | TRBV7-7